The text below deals with one TCR beta chain. From the PCR reads, TCRdb called clonotypes with MiXCR, one entry per CDR3 protein. The sample holds 100,000 or so distinct CDR3 sequences, about half seen once. The record originates from a study of CDR3 diversity in severe acne. Sequences were obtained from blood. This receptor was identified in a male donor with acne.

The chain's CDR3 is CSTRGTAWETQYF. As DNA, the CDR3 is TGCAGCACCCGGGGGACAGCCTGGGAGACCCAGTACTTC. The chain links TRBV29-1 to TRBJ2-5; D perhaps matches TRBD1 (7 bases). The V end lost 8 bases, the J end lost 5 bases, and 18 bases lay between the germline ends. There are 13 residues in the CDR3. Germline CDR1 is SQVTM and CDR2 is ANQGSEA.